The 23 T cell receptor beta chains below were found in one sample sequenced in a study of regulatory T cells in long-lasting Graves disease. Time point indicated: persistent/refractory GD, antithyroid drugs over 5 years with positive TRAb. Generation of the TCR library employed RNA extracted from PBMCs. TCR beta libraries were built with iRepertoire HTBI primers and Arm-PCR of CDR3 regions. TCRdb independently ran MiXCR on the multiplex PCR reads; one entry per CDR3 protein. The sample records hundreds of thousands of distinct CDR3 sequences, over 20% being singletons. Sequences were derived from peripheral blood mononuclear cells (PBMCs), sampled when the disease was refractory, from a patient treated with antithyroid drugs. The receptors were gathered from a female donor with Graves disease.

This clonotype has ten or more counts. In nucleotides, the CDR3 is TGTGCCAGCAGATGGACAGGGAGGACAGAAGGCTACACCTTC. This codes for CASRWTGRTEGYTF. The J gene is TRBJ1-2, the V gene TRBV3-1; 8 bases agree with TRBD1. Per the germline V gene, CDR1 is LGHDT and CDR2 is YNNKEL (reference sequence). This CDR3 comprises 14 residues. After removal of 6 bases from V and 8 bases from J, the junction contained 11 bases not matched to a gene. Full variable domain (rest looked up from reference TRBV3-1 and TRBJ1-2): DTAVSQTPKYLVTQMGNDKSIKCEQNLGHDTMYWYKQDSKKFLKIMFSYNNKELIINETVPNRFSPKSPDKAHLNLHINSLELGDSAVYFCASRWTGRTEGYTFGSGTRLTVV.

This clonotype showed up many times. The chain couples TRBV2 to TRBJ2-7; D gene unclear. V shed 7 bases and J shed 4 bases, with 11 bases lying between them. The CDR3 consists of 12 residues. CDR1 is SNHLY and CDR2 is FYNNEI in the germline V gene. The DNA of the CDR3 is TGTGCCAGCACCTTAGTACTTTACGAGCAGTACTTC. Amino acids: CASTLVLYEQYF.

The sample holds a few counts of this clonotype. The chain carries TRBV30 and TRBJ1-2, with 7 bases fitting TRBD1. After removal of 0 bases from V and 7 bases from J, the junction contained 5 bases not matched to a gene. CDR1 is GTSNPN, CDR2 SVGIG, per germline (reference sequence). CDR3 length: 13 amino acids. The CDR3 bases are TGTGCCTGGAGTGTACGACAGGGAGGTGGCTACACCTTC. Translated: CAWSVRQGGGYTF.

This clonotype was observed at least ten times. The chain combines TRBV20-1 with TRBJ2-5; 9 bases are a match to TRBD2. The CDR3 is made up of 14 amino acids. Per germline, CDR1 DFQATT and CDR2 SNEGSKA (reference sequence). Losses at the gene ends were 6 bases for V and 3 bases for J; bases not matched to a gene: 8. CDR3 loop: CSAGGTSWKETQYF. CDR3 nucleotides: TGCAGTGCGGGAGGGACTAGCTGGAAAGAGACCCAGTACTTC.

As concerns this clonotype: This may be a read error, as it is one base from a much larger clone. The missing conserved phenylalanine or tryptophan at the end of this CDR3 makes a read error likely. DNA for the CDR3: TGTGCCAGCAGCTTAGGGAAGTTAGCGGGAGGCATCGGGGAGCTGTTTTCT. Amino acids: CASSLGKLAGGIGELFS. The J gene is TRBJ2-2, the V gene TRBV7-8; 10 nucleotides agree with TRBD2. Germline CDR1 reads SGHVS; CDR2 reads FQNEAQ. The ends lost 1 base at V and 7 bases at J; junction bases unmatched: 9. This CDR3 spans 17 amino acids.

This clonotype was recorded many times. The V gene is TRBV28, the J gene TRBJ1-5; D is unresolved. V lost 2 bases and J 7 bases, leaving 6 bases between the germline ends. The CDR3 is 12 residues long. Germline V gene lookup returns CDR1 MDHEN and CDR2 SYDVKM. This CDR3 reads CASSLDQQPQHF. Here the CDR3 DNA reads TGTGCCAGCAGTTTAGATCAGCAGCCCCAGCATTTT.

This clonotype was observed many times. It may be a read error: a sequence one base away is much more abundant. The CDR3 loop is CASSQRGNQPQHF. The CDR3 region has the DNA TGTGCCAGCAGCCAACGGGGCAATCAGCCCCAGCATTTT. The gene calls are TRBV3-1 and TRBJ1-5; D unresolved. CDR1 is LGHDT and CDR2 is YNNKEL in the germline V gene (reference sequence). The CDR3 covers 13 residues. Trimming removed 2 bases at V and 2 bases at J, with 4 bases between.

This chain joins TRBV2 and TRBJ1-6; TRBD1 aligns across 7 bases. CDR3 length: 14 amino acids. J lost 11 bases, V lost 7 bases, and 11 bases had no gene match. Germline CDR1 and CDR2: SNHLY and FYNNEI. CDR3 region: CASTPQGQNTPLHF. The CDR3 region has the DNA TGTGCCAGCACTCCCCAGGGACAGAATACACCCCTCCACTTT.

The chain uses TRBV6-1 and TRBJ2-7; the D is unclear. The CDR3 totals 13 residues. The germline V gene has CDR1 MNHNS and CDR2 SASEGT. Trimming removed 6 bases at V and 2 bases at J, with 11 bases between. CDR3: CASRVAETYEQYF. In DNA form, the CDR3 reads TGTGCCAGCAGAGTCGCTGAAACCTACGAGCAGTACTTC.

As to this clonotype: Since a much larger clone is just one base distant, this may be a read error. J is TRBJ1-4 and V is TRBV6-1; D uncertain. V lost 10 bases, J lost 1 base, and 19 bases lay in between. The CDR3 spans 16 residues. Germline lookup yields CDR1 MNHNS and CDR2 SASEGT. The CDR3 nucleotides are TGTGCCACCCTCCGTGGAGGCCATAGAACTAATGAAAAACTGTTTTTT. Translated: CATLRGGHRTNEKLFF.

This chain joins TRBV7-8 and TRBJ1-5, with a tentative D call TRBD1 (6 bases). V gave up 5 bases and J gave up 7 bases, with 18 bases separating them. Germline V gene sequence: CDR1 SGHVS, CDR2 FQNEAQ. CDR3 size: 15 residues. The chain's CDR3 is CASSKGSGVDQPQHF. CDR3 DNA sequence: TGTGCCAGCAGCAAAGGGTCAGGGGTAGACCAGCCCCAGCATTTT.

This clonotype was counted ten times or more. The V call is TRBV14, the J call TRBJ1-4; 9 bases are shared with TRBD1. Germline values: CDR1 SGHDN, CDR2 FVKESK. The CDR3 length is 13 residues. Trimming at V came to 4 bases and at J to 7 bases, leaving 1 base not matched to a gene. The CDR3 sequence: CASSRDRAEKLFF. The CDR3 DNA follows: TGTGCCAGCAGCCGGGACAGGGCTGAAAAACTGTTTTTT.

As DNA, the CDR3 is TGTGCCAGCAGCTTAGTAGGACATGGCTACACCTTC. Its protein product is CASSLVGHGYTF. The chain couples TRBV7-8 to TRBJ1-2; D gene ambiguous. Trimming stripped 1 base from V and 6 bases from J, with 6 bases between. Germline loops: CDR1 SGHVS, CDR2 FQNEAQ. The CDR3 is made up of 12 amino acids.

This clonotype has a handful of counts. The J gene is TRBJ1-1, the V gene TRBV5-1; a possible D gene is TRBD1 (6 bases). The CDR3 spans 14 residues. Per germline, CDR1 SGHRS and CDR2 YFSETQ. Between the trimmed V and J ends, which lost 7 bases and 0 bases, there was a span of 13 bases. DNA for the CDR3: TGCGCCAGCGCTCGGACAGACTTGAACACTGAAGCTTTCTTT. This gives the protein CASARTDLNTEAFF.

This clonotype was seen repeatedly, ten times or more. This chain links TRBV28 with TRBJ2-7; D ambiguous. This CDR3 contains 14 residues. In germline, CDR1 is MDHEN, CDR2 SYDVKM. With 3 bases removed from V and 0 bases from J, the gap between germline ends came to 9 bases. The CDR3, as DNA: TGTGCCAGCAGTTTCGGACCGAACTCCTACGAGCAGTACTTC. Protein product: CASSFGPNSYEQYF. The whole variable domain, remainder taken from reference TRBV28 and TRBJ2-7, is DVKVTQSSRYLVKRTGEKVFLECVQDMDHENMFWYRQDPGLGLRLIYFSYDVKMKEKGDIPEGYSVSREKKERFSLILESASTNQTSMYLCASSFGPNSYEQYFGPGTRLTVT.

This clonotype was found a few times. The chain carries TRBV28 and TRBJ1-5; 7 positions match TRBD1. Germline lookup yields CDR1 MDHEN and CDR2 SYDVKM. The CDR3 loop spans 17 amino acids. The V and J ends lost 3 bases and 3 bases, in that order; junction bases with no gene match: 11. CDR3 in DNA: TGTGCCAGCAGTTTCGGGGCCGAACAGGGGTTCAATCAGCCCCAGCATTTT. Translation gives CASSFGAEQGFNQPQHF.

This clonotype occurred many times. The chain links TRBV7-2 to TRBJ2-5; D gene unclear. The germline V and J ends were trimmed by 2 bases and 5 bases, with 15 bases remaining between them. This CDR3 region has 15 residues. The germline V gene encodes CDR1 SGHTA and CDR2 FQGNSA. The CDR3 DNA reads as TGTGCCAGCAGCTTAAGTGCGGACGCGAGGGAGACCCAGTACTTC. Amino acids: CASSLSADARETQYF.

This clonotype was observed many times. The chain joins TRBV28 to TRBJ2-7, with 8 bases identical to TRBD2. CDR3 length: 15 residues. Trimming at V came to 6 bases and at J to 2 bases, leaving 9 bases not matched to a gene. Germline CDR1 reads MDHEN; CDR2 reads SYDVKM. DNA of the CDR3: TGTGCCAGCAGCAACGCACCCGGGAGGGCCTACGAGCAGTACTTC. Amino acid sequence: CASSNAPGRAYEQYF. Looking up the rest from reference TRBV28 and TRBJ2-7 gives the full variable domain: DVKVTQSSRYLVKRTGEKVFLECVQDMDHENMFWYRQDPGLGLRLIYFSYDVKMKEKGDIPEGYSVSREKKERFSLILESASTNQTSMYLCASSNAPGRAYEQYFGPGTRLTVT.

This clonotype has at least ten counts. CDR3 in amino acids: CASKMSYEQYF. DNA of the CDR3: TGTGCCAGCAAGATGTCCTACGAGCAGTACTTC. J is TRBJ2-7 and V is TRBV28, with D uncertain. The CDR3 runs to 11 residues. Germline CDR1 is MDHEN and CDR2 is SYDVKM. V was cut by 7 bases and J by 1 base, with 5 bases left in between.

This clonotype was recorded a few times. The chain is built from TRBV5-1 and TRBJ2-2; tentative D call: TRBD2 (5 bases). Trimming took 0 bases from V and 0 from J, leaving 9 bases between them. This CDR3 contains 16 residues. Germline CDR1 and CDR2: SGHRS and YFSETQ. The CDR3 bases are TGCGCCAGCAGCTTGGAATCGGGAACGAACACCGGGGAGCTGTTTTTT. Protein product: CASSLESGTNTGELFF.

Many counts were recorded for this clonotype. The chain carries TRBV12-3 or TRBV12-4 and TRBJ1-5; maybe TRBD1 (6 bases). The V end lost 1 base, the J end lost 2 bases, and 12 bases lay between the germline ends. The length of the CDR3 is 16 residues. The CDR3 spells CASSLVSSGGNQPQHF. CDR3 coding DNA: TGTGCCAGCAGTTTAGTGTCATCAGGGGGCAATCAGCCCCAGCATTTT.

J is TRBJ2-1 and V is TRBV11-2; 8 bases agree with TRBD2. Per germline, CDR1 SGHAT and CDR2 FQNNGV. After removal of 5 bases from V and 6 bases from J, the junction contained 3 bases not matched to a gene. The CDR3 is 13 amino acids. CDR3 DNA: TGTGCCAGCAGCCCCGGGACTAGCAATGAGCAGTTCTTC. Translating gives CASSPGTSNEQFF.

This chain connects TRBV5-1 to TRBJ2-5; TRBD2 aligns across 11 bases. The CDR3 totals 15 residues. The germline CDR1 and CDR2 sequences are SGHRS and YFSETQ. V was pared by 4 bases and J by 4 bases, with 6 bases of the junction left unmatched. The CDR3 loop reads CASSLTSGRRETQYF. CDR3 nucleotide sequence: TGCGCCAGCAGCCTTACTAGCGGGAGACGAGAGACCCAGTACTTC.